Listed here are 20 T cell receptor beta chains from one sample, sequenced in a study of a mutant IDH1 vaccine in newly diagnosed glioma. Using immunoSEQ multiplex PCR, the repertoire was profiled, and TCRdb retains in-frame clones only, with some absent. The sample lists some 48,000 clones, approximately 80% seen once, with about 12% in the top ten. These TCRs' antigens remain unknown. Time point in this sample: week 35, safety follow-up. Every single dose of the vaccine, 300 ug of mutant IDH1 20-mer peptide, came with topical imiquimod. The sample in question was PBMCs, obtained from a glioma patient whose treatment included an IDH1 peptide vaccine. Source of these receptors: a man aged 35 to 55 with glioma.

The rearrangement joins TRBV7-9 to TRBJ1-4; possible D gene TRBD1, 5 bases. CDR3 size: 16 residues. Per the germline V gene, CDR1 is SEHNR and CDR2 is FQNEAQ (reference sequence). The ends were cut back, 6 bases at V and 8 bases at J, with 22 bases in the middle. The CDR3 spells CASSSSRLDIGEKLFF. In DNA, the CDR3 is TGTGCCAGCAGTTCTAGCCGACTGGACATAGGGGAAAAACTGTTTTTT. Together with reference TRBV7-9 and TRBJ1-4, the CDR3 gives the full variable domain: DTGVSQNPRHKITKRGQNVTFRCDPISEHNRLYWYRQTLGQGPEFLTYFQNEAQLEKSRLLSDRFSAERPKGSFSTLEIQRTEQGDSAMYLCASSSSRLDIGEKLFFGSGTQLSVL.

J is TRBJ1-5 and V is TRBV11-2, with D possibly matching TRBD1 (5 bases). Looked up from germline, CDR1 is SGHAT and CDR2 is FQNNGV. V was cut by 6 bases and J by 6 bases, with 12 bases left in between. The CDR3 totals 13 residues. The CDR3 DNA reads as TGTGCCAGCAGTCCCGGGCAGGGTCAGCCCCAGCATTTT. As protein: CASSPGQGQPQHF.

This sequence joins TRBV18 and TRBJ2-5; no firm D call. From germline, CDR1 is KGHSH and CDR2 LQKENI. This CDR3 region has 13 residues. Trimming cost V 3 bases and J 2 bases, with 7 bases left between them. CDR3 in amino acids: CASSPPDQETQYF. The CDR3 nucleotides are TGTGCCAGCTCACCGCCAGATCAAGAGACCCAGTACTTC.

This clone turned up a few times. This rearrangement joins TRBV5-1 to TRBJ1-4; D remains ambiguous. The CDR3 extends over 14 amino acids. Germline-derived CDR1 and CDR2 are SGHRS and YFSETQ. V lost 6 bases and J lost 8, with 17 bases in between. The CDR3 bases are TGCGCCAGCAATGGCGGCGGAGATAGGGAAAAACTGTTTTTT. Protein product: CASNGGGDREKLFF. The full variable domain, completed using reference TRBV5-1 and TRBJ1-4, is KAGVTQTPRYLIKTRGQQVTLSCSPISGHRSVSWYQQTPGQGLQFLFEYFSETQRNKGNFPGRFSGRQFSNSRSEMNVSTLELGDSALYLCASNGGGDREKLFFGSGTQLSVL.

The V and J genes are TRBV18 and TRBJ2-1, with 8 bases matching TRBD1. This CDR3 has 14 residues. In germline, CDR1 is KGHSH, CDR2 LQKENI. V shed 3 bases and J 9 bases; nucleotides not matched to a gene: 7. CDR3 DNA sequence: TGTGCCAGCTCACCGCAGGGGGCTGGGGGTGAGCAGTTCTTC. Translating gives CASSPQGAGGEQFF.

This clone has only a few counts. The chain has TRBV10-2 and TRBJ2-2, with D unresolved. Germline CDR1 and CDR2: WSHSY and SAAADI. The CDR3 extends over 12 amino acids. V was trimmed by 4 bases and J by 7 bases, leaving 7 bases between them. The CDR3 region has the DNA TGCGCCAGCAGTGGGGCCTTCGGGGAGCTGTTTTTT. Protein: CASSGAFGELFF.

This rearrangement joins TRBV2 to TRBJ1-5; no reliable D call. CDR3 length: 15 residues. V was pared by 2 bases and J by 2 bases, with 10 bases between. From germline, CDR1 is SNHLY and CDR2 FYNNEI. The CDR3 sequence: CASSELRTGNQPQHF. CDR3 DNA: TGTGCCAGCAGTGAATTGAGGACGGGCAATCAGCCCCAGCATTTT. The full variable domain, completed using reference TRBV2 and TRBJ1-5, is EPEVTQTPSHQVTQMGQEVILRCVPISNHLYFYWYRQILGQKVEFLVSFYNNEISEKSEIFDDQFSVERPDGSNFTLKIRSTKLEDSAMYFCASSELRTGNQPQHFGDGTRLSIL.

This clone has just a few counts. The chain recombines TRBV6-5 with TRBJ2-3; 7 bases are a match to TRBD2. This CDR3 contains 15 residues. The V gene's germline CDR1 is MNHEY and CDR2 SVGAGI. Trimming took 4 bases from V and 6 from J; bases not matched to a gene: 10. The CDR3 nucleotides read TGTGCCAGCAGTTCCCCTGCGGGAGAGGTGGATACGCAGTATTTT. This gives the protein CASSSPAGEVDTQYF.

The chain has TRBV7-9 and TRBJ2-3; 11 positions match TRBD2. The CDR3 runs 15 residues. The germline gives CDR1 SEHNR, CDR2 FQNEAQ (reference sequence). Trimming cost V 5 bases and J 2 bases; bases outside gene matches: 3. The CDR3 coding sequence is TGTGCCAGCAGCGCGGGACTAGCGGACACAGATACGCAGTATTTT. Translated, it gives CASSAGLADTDTQYF.

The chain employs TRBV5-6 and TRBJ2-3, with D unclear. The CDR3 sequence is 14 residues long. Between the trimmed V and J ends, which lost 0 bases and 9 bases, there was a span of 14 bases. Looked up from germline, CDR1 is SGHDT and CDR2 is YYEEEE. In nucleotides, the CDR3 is TGTGCCAGCAGCTTGGGCGGACCCGGCGGAACGCAGTATTTT. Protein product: CASSLGGPGGTQYF.

For the CDR3, the DNA is TGCGCCAGCAGTGTGCGAGTGGACACAGATACGCAGTATTTT. Translation gives CASSVRVDTDTQYF. This sequence joins TRBV10-1 and TRBJ2-3, with no clear D. Germline CDR1 and CDR2: WNHNN and SYGVQD (reference sequence). The ends were cut back, 4 bases at V and 2 bases at J, with 10 bases in the middle. This CDR3 is built from 14 residues.

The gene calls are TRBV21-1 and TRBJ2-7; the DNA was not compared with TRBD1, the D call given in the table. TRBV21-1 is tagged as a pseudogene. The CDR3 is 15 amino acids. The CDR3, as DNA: TGTGCCAGCAGCAAAGCGGGCCCCGGCTCCTACGAGCAGTACTTC. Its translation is CASSKAGPGSYEQYF.

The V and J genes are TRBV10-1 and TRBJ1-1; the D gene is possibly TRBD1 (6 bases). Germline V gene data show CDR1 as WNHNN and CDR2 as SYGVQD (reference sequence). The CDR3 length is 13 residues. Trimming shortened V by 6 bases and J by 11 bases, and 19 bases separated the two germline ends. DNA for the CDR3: TGCGCCAGCAGACCCGGACAGACCGGCGGGGCTTTCTTT. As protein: CASRPGQTGGAFF.

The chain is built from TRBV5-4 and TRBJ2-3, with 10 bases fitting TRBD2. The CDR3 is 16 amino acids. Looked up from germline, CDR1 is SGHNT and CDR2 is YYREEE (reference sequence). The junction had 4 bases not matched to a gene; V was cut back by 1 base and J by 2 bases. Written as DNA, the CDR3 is TGTGCCAGCAGCTTGAAACTAGCGGGACCCACAGATACGCAGTATTTT. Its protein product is CASSLKLAGPTDTQYF.

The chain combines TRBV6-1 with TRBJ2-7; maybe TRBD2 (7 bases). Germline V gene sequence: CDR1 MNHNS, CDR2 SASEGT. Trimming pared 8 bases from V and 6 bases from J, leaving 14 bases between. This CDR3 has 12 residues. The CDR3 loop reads CASSEGGGEQYV. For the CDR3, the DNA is TGTGCCAGCTCGGAGGGGGGGGGCGAGCAGTACGTC.

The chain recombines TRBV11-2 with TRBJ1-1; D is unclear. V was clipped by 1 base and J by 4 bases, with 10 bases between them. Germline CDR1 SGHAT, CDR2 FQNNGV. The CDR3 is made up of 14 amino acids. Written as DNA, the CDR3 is TGTGCCAGCAGCTTAGGGCCCAAGCTCACTGAAGCTTTCTTT. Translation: CASSLGPKLTEAFF.

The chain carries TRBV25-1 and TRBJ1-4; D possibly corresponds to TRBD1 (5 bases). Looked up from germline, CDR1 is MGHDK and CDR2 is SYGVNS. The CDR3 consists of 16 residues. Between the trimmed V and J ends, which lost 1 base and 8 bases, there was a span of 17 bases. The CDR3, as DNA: TGTGCCAGCAGTGAATCAGGCAGGGAAAGATGGGAAAAACTGTTTTTT. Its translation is CASSESGRERWEKLFF.

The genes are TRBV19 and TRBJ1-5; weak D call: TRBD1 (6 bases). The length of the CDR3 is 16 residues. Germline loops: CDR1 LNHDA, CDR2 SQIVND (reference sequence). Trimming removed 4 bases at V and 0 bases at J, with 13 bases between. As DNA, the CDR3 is TGTGCCAGTAGTACAGACCAGGGGTATAGCAATCAGCCCCAGCATTTT. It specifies CASSTDQGYSNQPQHF.

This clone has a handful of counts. The CDR3 bases are TGTGCCAGCAGCTTGAGCGGACGCGGAGAGTTAGCCCAGCATTTT. This sequence encodes CASSLSGRGELAQHF. The chain couples TRBV7-9 to TRBJ1-5; D is undetermined. The CDR3 extends over 15 amino acids. Germline V gene lookup returns CDR1 SEHNR and CDR2 FQNEAQ (reference sequence). Trimming cost V 3 bases and J 11 bases, with 20 bases left between them.

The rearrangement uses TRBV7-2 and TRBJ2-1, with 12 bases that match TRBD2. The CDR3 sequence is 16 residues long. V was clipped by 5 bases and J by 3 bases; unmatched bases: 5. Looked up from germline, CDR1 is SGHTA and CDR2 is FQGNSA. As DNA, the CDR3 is TGTGCCAGCAGCCGGACTAGCGGGAAGCTCTACAATGAGCAGTTCTTC. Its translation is CASSRTSGKLYNEQFF.